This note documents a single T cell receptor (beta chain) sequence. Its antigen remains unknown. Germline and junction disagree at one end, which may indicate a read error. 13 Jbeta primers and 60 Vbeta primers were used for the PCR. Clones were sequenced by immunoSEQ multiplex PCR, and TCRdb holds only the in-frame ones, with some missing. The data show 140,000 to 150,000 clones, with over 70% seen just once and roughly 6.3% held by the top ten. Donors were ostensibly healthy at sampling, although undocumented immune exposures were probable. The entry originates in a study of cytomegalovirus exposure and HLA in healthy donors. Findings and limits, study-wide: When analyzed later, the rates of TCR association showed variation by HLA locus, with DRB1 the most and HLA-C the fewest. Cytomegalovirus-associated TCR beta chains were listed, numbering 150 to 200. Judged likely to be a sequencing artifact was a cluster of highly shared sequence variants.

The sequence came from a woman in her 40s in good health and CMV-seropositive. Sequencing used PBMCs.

CDR3 DNA sequence: TGTGCCAGCAGCTTAGTGGAGGTAGCGGGGGGGCAAGGGACCCAGTACTTC. Its translation is CASSLVEVAGGQGTQYF. V is TRBV7-2 and J is TRBJ2-5, with 11 bases matching TRBD2. The CDR3 contains 17 residues. From germline, CDR1 is SGHTA and CDR2 FQGNSA.